This TCR beta chain was identified in a study of blood T cell repertoires in COVID-19. On the study more broadly: Samples of COVID-19 (acute and convalescent) were obtained from the United States, Italy and Spain.

TCRdb's copy holds only in-frame clones and misses some; the assay was immunoSEQ multiplex PCR. The sample has roughly 180,000 clones, approximately 85% seen once. This CDR3 spans 12 amino acids. In germline, CDR1 is SQVTM, CDR2 ANQGSEA. V shed 8 bases and J 7 bases; nucleotides not matched to a gene: 10. The chain carries TRBV29-1 and TRBJ1-1, with 7 nucleotides matching TRBD1. Sequencing was performed on PBMCs or T cells enriched from blood (not recorded which). The receptor was derived from a man between 35 and 55 years old who had recovered from COVID-19. CDR3 sequence: CSWEGGASEAFF. In nucleotides, the CDR3 is TGCAGCTGGGAAGGGGGCGCAAGTGAAGCTTTCTTT. The full variable domain, its missing parts supplied by reference TRBV29-1 and TRBJ1-1, is SAVISQKPSRDICQRGTSLTIQCQVDSQVTMMFWYRQQPGQSLTLIATANQGSEATYESGFVIDKFPISRPNLTFSTLTVSNMSPEDSSIYLCSWEGGASEAFFGQGTRLTVV.